The 18 T cell receptor beta chains reported below all come from one sample, sequenced in a study of CD8+CD57+ T cells in acquired aplastic anemia. Template material for TCR beta VDJ and CDR3 profiling consisted of genomic DNA. TCRdb itself ran the reads through MiXCR, one entry per CDR3 protein. The sample contains 200,000 to 250,000 distinct CDR3 sequences, 60% to 80% of which appear only once. The patients chosen for sequencing had shown expansion of CD8+CD57+ cells (detected by flow cytometry). Sequencing was done on a sample of sorted CD4+, CD8+, or CD8+CD57+ T cells (not recorded which) from PBMCs. The source of these receptors is a human donor with aplastic anemia.

In this sample, this clonotype turned up once. V and J are TRBV24-1 and TRBJ2-1; TRBD2 matches 10 bases. This CDR3 has 19 residues. CDR1 is KGHDR and CDR2 is SFDVKD in the germline V gene. Trimming at V came to 3 bases and at J to 9 bases, leaving 19 bases not matched to a gene. The CDR3 loop reads CATSDLKELAGKRRGEQFF. CDR3 in DNA: TGTGCCACCAGTGATCTTAAGGAACTAGCGGGGAAAAGAAGGGGTGAGCAGTTCTTC.

This clonotype was seen more than once but under ten times. The chain is built from TRBV7-8 and TRBJ2-2; D remains ambiguous. Germline V gene sequence: CDR1 SGHVS, CDR2 FQNEAQ. V gave up 5 bases and J gave up 7 bases, with 8 bases separating them. CDR3 length: 12 residues. DNA of the CDR3: TGTGCCAGCAGCATTCCGGGCGGGGAGCTGTTTTTT. Translating gives CASSIPGGELFF. The full variable domain, completed using reference TRBV7-8 and TRBJ2-2, is GAGVSQSPRYKVAKRGQDVALRCDPISGHVSLFWYQQALGQGPEFLTYFQNEAQLDKSGLPSDRFFAERPEGSVSTLKIQRTQQEDSAVYLCASSIPGGELFFGEGSRLTVL.

The table lists this clonotype with a few counts. V usage is TRBV5-1 and J usage is TRBJ1-1; 7 bases align to TRBD1. With V trimmed by 4 bases and J by 3 bases, 3 bases remained unmatched. Per the germline V gene, CDR1 is SGHRS and CDR2 is YFSETQ. CDR3 length: 13 residues. CDR3 region: CASSPTGDTEAFF. The CDR3 DNA is TGCGCCAGCAGCCCTACAGGGGACACTGAAGCTTTCTTT.

The rearrangement links TRBV7-9 to TRBJ2-1; D not resolved. The germline V gene encodes CDR1 SEHNR and CDR2 FQNEAQ (reference sequence). Trimming pared 0 bases from V and 6 bases from J, leaving 6 bases between. The CDR3 loop spans 13 amino acids. DNA of the CDR3: TGTGCCAGCAGCTTAGCTAGGGTCAATGAGCAGTTCTTC. Its translation is CASSLARVNEQFF.

This rearrangement joins TRBV7-8 to TRBJ1-1; 9 bases agree with TRBD1. Trimming took 6 bases from V and 3 from J; bases not matched to a gene: 17. The germline V gene has CDR1 SGHVS and CDR2 FQNEAQ. This CDR3 is 18 amino acids long. CDR3 nucleotides: TGTGCCAGCAGGCTGGCCCGGGACAGGGCGCTAGGGGACACTGAAGCTTTCTTT. It yields the protein CASRLARDRALGDTEAFF.

The rearrangement links TRBV7-2 to TRBJ2-7; the D gene is possibly TRBD1 (7 bases). V was clipped by 5 bases and J by 3 bases, with 14 bases between them. CDR1 and CDR2 (germline): SGHTA, FQGNSA. The CDR3 is 14 amino acids. The CDR3 DNA reads TGTGCCAGCAGCAGGGCGGGACAGCTCTACGAGCAGTACTTC. Protein product: CASSRAGQLYEQYF.

This clonotype was observed many times. J is TRBJ1-1 and V is TRBV7-9, with unresolved D. Germline V gene lookup returns CDR1 SEHNR and CDR2 FQNEAQ (reference sequence). V was clipped by 5 bases and J by 1 base, with 20 bases between them. The CDR3 is 17 residues long. This CDR3 reads CASSPSDVGWGNTEAFF. For the CDR3, the DNA is TGTGCCAGCAGCCCGTCGGATGTGGGTTGGGGGAACACTGAAGCTTTCTTT. Drawing the rest from reference TRBV7-9 and TRBJ1-1, the complete variable domain is DTGVSQNPRHKITKRGQNVTFRCDPISEHNRLYWYRQTLGQGPEFLTYFQNEAQLEKSRLLSDRFSAERPKGSFSTLEIQRTEQGDSAMYLCASSPSDVGWGNTEAFFGQGTRLTVV.

The rearrangement joins TRBV5-5 to TRBJ1-1, with 9 nucleotides matching TRBD1. With 5 bases clipped from V and 4 bases from J, the junction kept 6 bases outside the gene matches. The CDR3 totals 14 residues. CDR1 is SGHKS, CDR2 YYEKEE, per germline (reference sequence). CDR3 in amino acids: CASSWDREGTEAFF. Here the CDR3 DNA reads TGTGCCAGCAGTTGGGACAGGGAGGGCACTGAAGCTTTCTTT.

This sequence joins TRBV9 and TRBJ2-1; 11 bases line up with TRBD1. Germline V CDR1 and CDR2: SGDLS, YYNGEE. CDR3 length: 15 amino acids. Trimming cost V 3 bases and J 7 bases; bases outside gene matches: 6. The CDR3 protein is CASSGLGQGGNEQFF. The DNA of the CDR3 is TGTGCCAGCAGCGGACTGGGACAGGGGGGGAATGAGCAGTTCTTC.

The chain couples TRBV12-3 or TRBV12-4 to TRBJ1-6; 7 nucleotides match TRBD1. The CDR3 spans 14 residues. V trimming: 7 bases; J trimming: 8 bases; junction bases outside the gene matches: 8. Here the CDR3 DNA reads TGTGCCAGCACTTGGGGGACAGCCGATTCACCCCTCCACTTT. Translated, it gives CASTWGTADSPLHF.

The chain is built from TRBV5-6 and TRBJ2-5, with D possibly TRBD1 on 5 matching bases. The CDR3 has 15 amino acids. Trimming shortened V by 1 base and J by 1 base, and 11 bases separated the two germline ends. Germline loops: CDR1 SGHDT, CDR2 YYEEEE. Written as DNA, the CDR3 is TGTGCCAGCAGCTTGTATTACGACAGCCAAGAGACCCAGTACTTC. It translates to CASSLYYDSQETQYF.

The chain couples TRBV7-8 to TRBJ1-1; D is unresolved. V gave up 5 bases and J gave up 4 bases, with 23 bases separating them. Germline V gene lookup returns CDR1 SGHVS and CDR2 FQNEAQ. The CDR3 is 17 amino acids. The DNA for the CDR3 is TGTGCCAGCAGCCAGCCCCGTGTCTCAGGTTCGGGCACTGAAGCTTTCTTT. It yields the protein CASSQPRVSGSGTEAFF.

CDR3 coding DNA: TGTGCCAGCAGTTCATCGGACCGCCCATCATCCGAGCAGTACTTC. Amino acid sequence: CASSSSDRPSSEQYF. The chain employs TRBV12-3 or TRBV12-4 and TRBJ2-7; D gene ambiguous. V lost 4 bases to trimming and J lost 6 bases, with 19 bases between them. There are 15 residues in the CDR3.

The chain joins TRBV7-3 to TRBJ2-3; 8 bases fit TRBD2. The germline gives CDR1 SGHTA, CDR2 FQGTGA. The CDR3 has 18 amino acids. The J segment lost 11 bases and the V segment lost 2 bases, leaving 21 bases of the junction unmatched. The CDR3: CASSLDGGLVGPYNEQYF. CDR3 DNA: TGTGCCAGCAGCTTAGATGGGGGACTAGTAGGACCCTACAATGAGCAGTATTTT.

The chain is built from TRBV9 and TRBJ2-1, with unresolved D. The germline V gene encodes CDR1 SGDLS and CDR2 YYNGEE. Between the trimmed V and J ends, which lost 5 bases and 2 bases, there was a span of 17 bases. The CDR3 totals 16 residues. The CDR3 loop is CASSLFWGSPYNEQFF. CDR3 sequence (DNA): TGTGCCAGCAGTTTATTTTGGGGTAGTCCCTACAATGAGCAGTTCTTC.

This clonotype was seen at least ten times. This chain joins TRBV6-4 and TRBJ1-1, with 11 nucleotides matching TRBD1. Trimming cost V 9 bases and J 1 base; bases outside gene matches: 4. Germline loops: CDR1 MRHNA, CDR2 SNTAGT. The CDR3 is made up of 14 amino acids. The CDR3 region has the DNA TGTGCCAGGAGGACAGGGGGCAAGAACACTGAAGCTTTCTTT. This translates into CARRTGGKNTEAFF.

In DNA form, the CDR3 reads TGTGCCAGCAGCTTGCGGGCTAACGCATACAATGAGCAGTTCTTC. Protein sequence: CASSLRANAYNEQFF. This rearrangement joins TRBV11-3 to TRBJ2-1; D is perhaps TRBD2 (5 bases). With 3 bases removed from V and 4 bases from J, the gap between germline ends came to 13 bases. The CDR3 contains 15 residues. CDR1 and CDR2 (germline): SGHNT, YENEEA.

There are a few counts of this clonotype. This chain links TRBV15 with TRBJ1-2; TRBD1 aligns across 8 bases. Trimming cost V 0 bases and J 5 bases; bases outside gene matches: 5. The CDR3 spans 15 residues. Germline V gene lookup returns CDR1 LNHNV and CDR2 YYDKDF (reference sequence). The CDR3 is CATSRDRGQAYGYTF. CDR3 in DNA: TGTGCCACCAGCAGAGATCGGGGACAGGCGTATGGCTACACCTTC.